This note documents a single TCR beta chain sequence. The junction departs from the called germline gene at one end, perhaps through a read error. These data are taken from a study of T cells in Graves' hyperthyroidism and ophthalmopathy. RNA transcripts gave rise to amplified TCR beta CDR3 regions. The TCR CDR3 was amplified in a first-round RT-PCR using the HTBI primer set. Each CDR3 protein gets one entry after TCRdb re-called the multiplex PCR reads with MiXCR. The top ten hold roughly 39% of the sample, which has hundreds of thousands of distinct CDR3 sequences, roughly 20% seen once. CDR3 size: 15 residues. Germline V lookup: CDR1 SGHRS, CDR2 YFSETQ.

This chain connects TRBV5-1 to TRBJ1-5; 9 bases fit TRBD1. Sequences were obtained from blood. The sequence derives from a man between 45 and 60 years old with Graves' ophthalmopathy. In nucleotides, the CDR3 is TGCCCCAGCAGCGTGACAGGGGGACCCAATCAGCCCCAGCATTTT. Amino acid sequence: CPSSVTGGPNQPQHF.